Below, 18 T cell receptor beta chains from the same sample are listed, as sequenced in a study of shared clonotypes between healthy human individuals. CD8 cells classed as naive were CD45RO-negative and positively selected for CCR7, excluding terminally differentiated effector memory CD45RA+ cells. The protocol was immunoSEQ multiplex PCR, while the TCRdb copy is restricted to in-frame clones and leaves out a portion. The data hold some 2,000,000 clones, with roughly 95% observed a single time. The sample was naive CD8+ T cells sorted from blood. Every receptor here comes from a man younger than 35 in good health.

V usage is TRBV5-1 and J usage is TRBJ2-5; TRBD2 agrees at 13 bases. This CDR3 is built from 18 residues. V lost 0 bases and J lost 4; bases outside the gene matches: 9. Germline V gene data show CDR1 as SGHRS and CDR2 as YFSETQ. The DNA of the CDR3 is TGCGCCAGCAGCTTGGGACTAGCGGGAGGAGGATTGCGAGAGACCCAGTACTTC. Translating gives CASSLGLAGGGLRETQYF.

CDR3 residues: CASSQDMTGGQPQHF. CDR3 coding DNA: TGCGCCAGCAGCCAAGATATGACAGGGGGACAGCCCCAGCATTTT. This chain uses TRBV4-1 with TRBJ1-5; 9 positions match TRBD1. Losses at the gene ends were 0 bases for V and 7 bases for J; bases not matched to a gene: 4. CDR1 MGHRA and CDR2 YSYEKL come from the germline V gene. The CDR3 sequence is 15 residues long.

The CDR3 nucleotides read TGTGTCAACGACCCCACTGGGACCTCCTACGAGCAGTACTTC. Translated, it gives CVNDPTGTSYEQYF. The genes are TRBV2 and TRBJ2-7, with D perhaps assigned TRBD1 or TRBD2 (5 bases each). The CDR3 extends over 14 amino acids. Germline V gene sequence: CDR1 SNHLY, CDR2 FYNNEI.

The chain links TRBV5-1 to TRBJ2-7; 7 nucleotides align to TRBD1. From germline, CDR1 is SGHRS and CDR2 YFSETQ. The trim removed 4 bases at V and 3 bases at J, leaving 7 bases unmatched. There are 14 residues in the CDR3. The CDR3 reads CASSVGDSYYEQYF. The CDR3 nucleotides are TGCGCCAGCAGCGTAGGGGACAGTTACTACGAGCAGTACTTC.

The CDR3 sequence: CASSQDPLGADSASDTQYF. In DNA form, the CDR3 reads TGCGCCAGCAGCCAAGATCCCCTAGGGGCCGATAGCGCCTCAGATACGCAGTATTTT. V is TRBV4-3 and J is TRBJ2-3; either TRBD1 or TRBD2 may supply D (5 bases each). Looked up from germline, CDR1 is LGHNA and CDR2 is YSLEER. The CDR3 contains 19 residues. V was trimmed by 0 bases and J by 4 bases, leaving 23 bases between them.

The CDR3 loop reads CASSEGQGVPPDTQYF. The CDR3 DNA reads as TGTGCCAGCAGTGAAGGACAGGGAGTGCCCCCAGATACGCAGTATTTT. The J gene is TRBJ2-3, the V gene TRBV2, with 7 positions matching TRBD1. The CDR3 has 16 residues. Germline trimming cut 1 base from V and 4 bases from J; bases unmatched to any gene: 8. Germline V gives CDR1 SNHLY, CDR2 FYNNEI.

This chain joins TRBV5-6 and TRBJ2-7, with D unclear. This CDR3 is built from 13 residues. Looked up from germline, CDR1 is SGHDT and CDR2 is YYEEEE. The V gene lost 4 bases and the J gene lost 6 bases, with 14 bases spanning the gap. The CDR3 here is CASSPWTSLEQYF. The DNA for the CDR3 is TGTGCCAGCAGCCCATGGACGAGTCTCGAGCAGTACTTC.

CDR3 DNA sequence: TGTGCCAGCAGTCTTTTGTCGCCGGGCGCTGGGGCCAACGTCCTGACTTTC. Encoded protein: CASSLLSPGAGANVLTF. The chain joins TRBV27 to TRBJ2-6; D uncertain. Germline V gives CDR1 MNHEY, CDR2 SMNVEV (reference sequence). This CDR3 comprises 17 residues. The ends were cut back, 5 bases at V and 2 bases at J, with 16 bases in the middle.

About this clone: The sample holds other DNA sequences that translate to the same CDR3. V gene TRBV5-8 combines with J gene TRBJ1-5; D uncertain. The V gene's germline CDR1 is SGHTS and CDR2 YDEGEE. The CDR3 has 16 amino acids. V lost 0 bases and J 0 bases, leaving 10 bases between the germline ends. CDR3 residues: CASSLGTVYSNQPQHF. CDR3 nucleotide sequence: TGTGCCAGCAGCTTGGGGACGGTGTATAGCAATCAGCCCCAGCATTTT.

There are a few counts of this clone. The J gene is TRBJ2-7, the V gene TRBV2, with TRBD1 identical over 8 bases. The J segment lost 2 bases and the V segment lost 6 bases, leaving 3 bases of the junction unmatched. Germline V gives CDR1 SNHLY, CDR2 FYNNEI. The CDR3 runs to 13 residues. This CDR3 reads CASSQGAAYEQYF. The CDR3 DNA is TGTGCCAGCAGCCAGGGGGCCGCCTACGAGCAGTACTTC. The entire variable domain, with the rest obtained from reference TRBV2 and TRBJ2-7, is as follows: EPEVTQTPSHQVTQMGQEVILRCVPISNHLYFYWYRQILGQKVEFLVSFYNNEISEKSEIFDDQFSVERPDGSNFTLKIRSTKLEDSAMYFCASSQGAAYEQYFGPGTRLTVT.

The CDR3 spells CASGQVNTEAFF. CDR3 DNA sequence: TGTGCCAGTGGGCAGGTGAACACTGAAGCTTTCTTT. This chain connects TRBV18 to TRBJ1-1; D unclear. The germline V gene encodes CDR1 KGHSH and CDR2 LQKENI. CDR3 length equals 12 residues. The V and J ends lost 9 bases and 0 bases respectively, with 8 bases between them. Full variable domain (remainder filled in from reference TRBV18 and TRBJ1-1): NAGVMQNPRHLVRRRGQEARLRCSPMKGHSHVYWYRQLPEEGLKFMVYLQKENIIDESGMPKERFSAEFPKEGPSILRIQQVVRGDSAAYFCASGQVNTEAFFGQGTRLTVV.

The chain combines TRBV9 with TRBJ2-7, with 9 bases that match TRBD2. The CDR3 has 15 amino acids. The germline CDR1 and CDR2 sequences are SGDLS and YYNGEE. The J segment lost 2 bases and the V segment lost 4 bases, leaving 7 bases of the junction unmatched. CDR3 region: CASSPWRGGTYEQYF. The CDR3 DNA is TGTGCCAGCAGCCCGTGGCGGGGGGGAACCTACGAGCAGTACTTC.

V and J are TRBV7-2 and TRBJ1-2, with 9 bases that match TRBD1. V shed 5 bases, J shed 8 bases, and the junction held 9 bases outside the gene matches. The CDR3 is 14 amino acids. The V gene's germline CDR1 is SGHTA and CDR2 FQGNSA. The CDR3 loop is CASSTAQGAAGYTF. Written as DNA, the CDR3 is TGTGCCAGCAGCACCGCACAGGGGGCGGCGGGCTACACCTTC.

V is TRBV6-5 and J is TRBJ2-3; TRBD2 matches 9 bases. This CDR3 has 16 residues. The V segment lost 0 bases and the J segment 3 bases; nucleotides outside the gene matches: 4. The germline CDR1 and CDR2 sequences are MNHEY and SVGAGI. The CDR3 protein is CASSYSPLAGTDTQYF. The CDR3 DNA reads as TGTGCCAGCAGTTACTCTCCGCTAGCGGGAACAGATACGCAGTATTTT.

The chain carries TRBV27 and TRBJ2-7; D is tentatively TRBD1 or TRBD2 (5 bases each). CDR3 size: 16 residues. Trimming left V 0 bases short and J 4 bases short, with 16 bases between. The germline V gene has CDR1 MNHEY and CDR2 SMNVEV (reference sequence). Here the CDR3 DNA reads TGTGCCAGCAGTTTATCGAGAGGGACCCAAGCTTACGAGCAGTACTTC. Translation: CASSLSRGTQAYEQYF.

The chain employs TRBV13 and TRBJ1-2; D possibly corresponds to TRBD1 (5 bases). V was trimmed by 2 bases and J by 6 bases, leaving 13 bases between them. CDR3 length: 14 residues. Germline V gene sequence: CDR1 PRHDT, CDR2 FYEKMQ (reference sequence). The CDR3 sequence: CASSLRAGWDGYTF. CDR3 nucleotides: TGTGCCAGCAGCTTAAGGGCAGGGTGGGATGGCTACACCTTC.

V is TRBV7-2 and J is TRBJ2-7; maybe TRBD2 (7 bases). The germline V gene has CDR1 SGHTA and CDR2 FQGNSA. The ends were cut back, 1 base at V and 1 base at J, with 14 bases in the middle. This CDR3 contains 16 residues. The CDR3 reads CASSLEAGRGSYEQYF. For the CDR3, the DNA is TGTGCCAGCAGCTTAGAGGCGGGGAGGGGGTCCTACGAGCAGTACTTC.

This clone was detected only a few times. The rearrangement uses TRBV5-6 and TRBJ1-2; 10 bases match TRBD1. The CDR3 loop spans 14 amino acids. V gave up 7 bases and J gave up 4 bases; unmatched junction bases: 7. CDR1 and CDR2 from the germline V gene are SGHDT and YYEEEE. The CDR3 loop reads CASGPGTGVYGYTF. CDR3 DNA: TGTGCCAGCGGACCCGGGACAGGGGTCTATGGCTACACCTTC.